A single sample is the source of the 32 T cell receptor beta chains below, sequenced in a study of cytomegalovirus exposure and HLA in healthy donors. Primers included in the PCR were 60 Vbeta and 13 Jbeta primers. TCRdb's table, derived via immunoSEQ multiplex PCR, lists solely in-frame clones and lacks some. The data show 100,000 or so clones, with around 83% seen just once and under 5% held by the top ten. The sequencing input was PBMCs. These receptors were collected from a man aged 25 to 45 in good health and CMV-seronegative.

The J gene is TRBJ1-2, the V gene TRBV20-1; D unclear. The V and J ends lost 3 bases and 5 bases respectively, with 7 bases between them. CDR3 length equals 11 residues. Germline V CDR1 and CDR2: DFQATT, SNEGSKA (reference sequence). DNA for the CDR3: TGCAGTGCTAGGGAGGAGTATGGCTACACCTTC. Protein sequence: CSAREEYGYTF.

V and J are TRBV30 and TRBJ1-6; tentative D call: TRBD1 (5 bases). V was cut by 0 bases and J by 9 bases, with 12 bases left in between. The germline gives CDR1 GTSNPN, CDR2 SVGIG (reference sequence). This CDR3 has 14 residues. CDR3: CAWSVQGDGSPLHF. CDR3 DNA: TGTGCCTGGAGTGTACAAGGGGATGGTTCACCCCTCCACTTT.

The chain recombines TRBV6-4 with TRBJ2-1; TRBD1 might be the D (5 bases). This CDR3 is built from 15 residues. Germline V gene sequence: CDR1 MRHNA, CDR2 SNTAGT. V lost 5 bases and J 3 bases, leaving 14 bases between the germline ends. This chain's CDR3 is CASSPTPTDYNEQFF. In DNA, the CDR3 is TGTGCCAGCAGTCCCACCCCGACAGACTACAATGAGCAGTTCTTC.

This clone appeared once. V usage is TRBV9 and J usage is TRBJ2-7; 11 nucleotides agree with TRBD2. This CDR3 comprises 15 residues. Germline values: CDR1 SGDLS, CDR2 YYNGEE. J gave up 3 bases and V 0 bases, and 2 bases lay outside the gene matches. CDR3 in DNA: TGTGCCAGCAGCGTAGCTAGCGGGGGGAGCTACGAGCAGTACTTC. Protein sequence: CASSVASGGSYEQYF.

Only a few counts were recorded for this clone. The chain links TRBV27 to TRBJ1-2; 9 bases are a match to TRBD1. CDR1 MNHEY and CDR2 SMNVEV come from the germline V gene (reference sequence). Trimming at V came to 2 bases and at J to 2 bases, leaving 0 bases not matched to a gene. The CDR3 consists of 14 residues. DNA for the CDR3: TGTGCCAGCAGTTTAACAGGGGGCAACTATGGCTACACCTTC. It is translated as CASSLTGGNYGYTF.

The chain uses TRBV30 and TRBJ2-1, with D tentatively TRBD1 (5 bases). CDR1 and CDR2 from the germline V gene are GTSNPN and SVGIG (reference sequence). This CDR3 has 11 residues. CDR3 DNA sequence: TGTGCGACTGCAGGGAAAAGGGAGCAGTTCTTC. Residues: CATAGKREQFF. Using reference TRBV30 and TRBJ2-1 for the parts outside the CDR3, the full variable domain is SQTIHQWPATLVQPVGSPLSLECTVEGTSNPNLYWYRQAAGRGLQLLFYSVGIGQISSEVPQNLSASRPQDRQFILSSKKLLLSDSGFYLCATAGKREQFFGPGTRLTVL.

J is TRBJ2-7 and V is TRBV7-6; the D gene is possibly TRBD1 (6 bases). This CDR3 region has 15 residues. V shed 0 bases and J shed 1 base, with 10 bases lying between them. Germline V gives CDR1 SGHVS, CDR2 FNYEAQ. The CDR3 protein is CASSLAAGDSYEQYF. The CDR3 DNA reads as TGTGCCAGCAGCTTAGCCGCAGGGGATTCCTACGAGCAGTACTTC. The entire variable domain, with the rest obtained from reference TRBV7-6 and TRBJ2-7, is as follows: GAGVSQSPRYKVTKRGQDVALRCDPISGHVSLYWYRQALGQGPEFLTYFNYEAQQDKSGLPNDRFSAERPEGSISTLTIQRTEQRDSAMYRCASSLAAGDSYEQYFGPGTRLTVT.

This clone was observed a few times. Here the CDR3 DNA reads TGTGCCAGCAGCACCACTCGGGGCACAGATACGCAGTATTTT. Translating it yields CASSTTRGTDTQYF. The chain combines TRBV28 with TRBJ2-3; D is unresolved. The germline V gene has CDR1 MDHEN and CDR2 SYDVKM. Deletions cut 6 bases from V and 1 base from J, with 11 bases between. The CDR3 has 14 amino acids. Complete variable domain (other parts from reference TRBV28 and TRBJ2-3): DVKVTQSSRYLVKRTGEKVFLECVQDMDHENMFWYRQDPGLGLRLIYFSYDVKMKEKGDIPEGYSVSREKKERFSLILESASTNQTSMYLCASSTTRGTDTQYFGPGTRLTVL.

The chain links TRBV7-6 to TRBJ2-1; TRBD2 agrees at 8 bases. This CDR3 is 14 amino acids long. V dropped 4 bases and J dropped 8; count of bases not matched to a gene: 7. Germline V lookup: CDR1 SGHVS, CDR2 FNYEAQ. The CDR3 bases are TGTGCCAGCAGCTCGAGCGGGAGCAGGGATGAGCAGTTCTTC. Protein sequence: CASSSSGSRDEQFF.

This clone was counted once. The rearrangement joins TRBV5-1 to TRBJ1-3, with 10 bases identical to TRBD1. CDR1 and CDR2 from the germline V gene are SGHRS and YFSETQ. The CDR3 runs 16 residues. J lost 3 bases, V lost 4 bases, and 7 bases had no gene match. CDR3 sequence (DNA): TGCGCCAGCAGCAAAGACAGGGGGCGAGGTGGAAACACCATATATTTT. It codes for CASSKDRGRGGNTIYF. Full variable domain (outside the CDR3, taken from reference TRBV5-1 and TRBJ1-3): KAGVTQTPRYLIKTRGQQVTLSCSPISGHRSVSWYQQTPGQGLQFLFEYFSETQRNKGNFPGRFSGRQFSNSRSEMNVSTLELGDSALYLCASSKDRGRGGNTIYFGEGSWLTVV.

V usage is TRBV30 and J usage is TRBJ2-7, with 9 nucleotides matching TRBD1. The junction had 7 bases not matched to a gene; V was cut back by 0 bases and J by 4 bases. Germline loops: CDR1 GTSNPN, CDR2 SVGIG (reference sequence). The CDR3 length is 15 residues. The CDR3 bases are TGTGCCTGGAGTGTACCCGGGACAGGGAGGTACGAGCAGTACTTC. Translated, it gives CAWSVPGTGRYEQYF.

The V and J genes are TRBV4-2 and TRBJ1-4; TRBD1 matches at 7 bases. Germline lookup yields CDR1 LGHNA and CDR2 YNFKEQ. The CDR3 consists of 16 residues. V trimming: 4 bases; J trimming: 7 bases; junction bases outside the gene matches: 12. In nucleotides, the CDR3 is TGTGCCAGCAGCCGGAACTCCGGGACAGAAGGTGAAAAACTGTTTTTT. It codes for CASSRNSGTEGEKLFF.

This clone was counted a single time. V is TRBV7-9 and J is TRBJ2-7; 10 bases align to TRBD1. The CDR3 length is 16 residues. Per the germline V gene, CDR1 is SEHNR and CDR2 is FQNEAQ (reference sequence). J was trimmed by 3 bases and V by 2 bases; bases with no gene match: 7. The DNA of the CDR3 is TGTGCCAGCAGCTTAAGTCGGACAGGGGGAGGCTACGAGCAGTACTTC. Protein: CASSLSRTGGGYEQYF. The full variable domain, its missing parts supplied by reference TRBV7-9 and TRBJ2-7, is DTGVSQNPRHKITKRGQNVTFRCDPISEHNRLYWYRQTLGQGPEFLTYFQNEAQLEKSRLLSDRFSAERPKGSFSTLEIQRTEQGDSAMYLCASSLSRTGGGYEQYFGPGTRLTVT.

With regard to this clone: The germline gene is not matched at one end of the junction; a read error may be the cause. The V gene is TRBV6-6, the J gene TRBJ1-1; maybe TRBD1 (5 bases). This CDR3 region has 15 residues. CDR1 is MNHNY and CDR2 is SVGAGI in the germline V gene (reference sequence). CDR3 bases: TGTGCCAGCAGTTACAAGAAGACAGTTAACATTGAAGCTTTCTTT. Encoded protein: CASSYKKTVNIEAFF.

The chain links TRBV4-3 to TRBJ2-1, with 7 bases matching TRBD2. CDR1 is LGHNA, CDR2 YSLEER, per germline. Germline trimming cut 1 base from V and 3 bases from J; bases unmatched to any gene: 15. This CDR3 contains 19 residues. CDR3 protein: CASSQVHGLGGSSYNEQFF. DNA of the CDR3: TGCGCCAGCAGCCAAGTGCACGGTTTGGGCGGGAGTAGCTACAATGAGCAGTTCTTC.

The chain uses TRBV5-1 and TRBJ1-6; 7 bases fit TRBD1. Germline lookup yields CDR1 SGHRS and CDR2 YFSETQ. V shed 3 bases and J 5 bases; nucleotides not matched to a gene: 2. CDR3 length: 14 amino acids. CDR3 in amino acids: CASSWTGHNSPLHF. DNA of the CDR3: TGCGCCAGCAGCTGGACAGGTCATAATTCACCCCTCCACTTT.

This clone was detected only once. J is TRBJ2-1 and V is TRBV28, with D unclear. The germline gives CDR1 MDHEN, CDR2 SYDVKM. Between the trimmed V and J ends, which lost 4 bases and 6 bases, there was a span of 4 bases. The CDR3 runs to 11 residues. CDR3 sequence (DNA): TGTGCCAGCAGTTCCCTCAATGAGCAGTTCTTC. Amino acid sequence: CASSSLNEQFF. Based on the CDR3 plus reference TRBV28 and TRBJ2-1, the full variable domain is DVKVTQSSRYLVKRTGEKVFLECVQDMDHENMFWYRQDPGLGLRLIYFSYDVKMKEKGDIPEGYSVSREKKERFSLILESASTNQTSMYLCASSSLNEQFFGPGTRLTVL.

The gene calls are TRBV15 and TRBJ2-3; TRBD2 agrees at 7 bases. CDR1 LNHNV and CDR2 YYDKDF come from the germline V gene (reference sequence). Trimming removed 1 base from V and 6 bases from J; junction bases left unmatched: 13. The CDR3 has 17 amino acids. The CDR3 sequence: CATSRGSVSSGSDTQYF. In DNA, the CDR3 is TGTGCCACCAGCAGAGGTTCGGTGTCTAGCGGTTCGGATACGCAGTATTTT.

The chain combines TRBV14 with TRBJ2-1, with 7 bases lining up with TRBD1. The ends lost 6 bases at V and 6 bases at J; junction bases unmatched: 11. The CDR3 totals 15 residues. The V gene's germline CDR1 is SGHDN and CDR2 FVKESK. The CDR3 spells CASSRNRGLANEQFF. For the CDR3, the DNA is TGTGCCAGCAGTCGCAACAGGGGATTGGCCAATGAGCAGTTCTTC.

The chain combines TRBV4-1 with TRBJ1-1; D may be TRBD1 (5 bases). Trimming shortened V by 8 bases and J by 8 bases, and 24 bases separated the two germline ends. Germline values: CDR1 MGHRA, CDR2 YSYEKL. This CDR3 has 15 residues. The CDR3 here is CASSESFPQGGEAFF. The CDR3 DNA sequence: TGCGCCAGCTCCGAGAGTTTCCCCCAGGGCGGAGAAGCTTTCTTT.

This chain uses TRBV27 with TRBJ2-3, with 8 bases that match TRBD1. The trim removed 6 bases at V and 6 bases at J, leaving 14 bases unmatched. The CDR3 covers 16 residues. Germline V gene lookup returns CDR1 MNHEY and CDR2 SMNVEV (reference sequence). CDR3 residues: CASSNHQGATRDTQYF. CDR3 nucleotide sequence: TGTGCCAGCAGCAACCACCAGGGGGCGACTAGGGATACGCAGTATTTT.

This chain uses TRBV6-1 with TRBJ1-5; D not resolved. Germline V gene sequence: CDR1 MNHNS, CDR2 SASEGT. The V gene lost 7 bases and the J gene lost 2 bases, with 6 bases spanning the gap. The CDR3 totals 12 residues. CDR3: CASISGNQPQHF. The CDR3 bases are TGTGCCAGCATATCGGGCAATCAGCCCCAGCATTTT.

CDR3 DNA sequence: TGTGCCAGCAGCTTCTGGGGGCAGAGCAATCAGCCCCAGCATTTT. It yields the protein CASSFWGQSNQPQHF. The genes are TRBV5-4 and TRBJ1-5; TRBD1 is a possible D gene (6 bases). The CDR3 runs 15 residues. Germline V gene data show CDR1 as SGHNT and CDR2 as YYREEE (reference sequence). The V gene lost 2 bases and the J gene lost 1 base, with 10 bases spanning the gap.

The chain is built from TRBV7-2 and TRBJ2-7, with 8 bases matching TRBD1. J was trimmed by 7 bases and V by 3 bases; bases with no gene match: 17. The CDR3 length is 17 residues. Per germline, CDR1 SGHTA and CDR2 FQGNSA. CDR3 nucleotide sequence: TGTGCCAGCAGCTTCAGACAGGACAGGGATTTTGCTTGGGAGCAGTACTTC. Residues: CASSFRQDRDFAWEQYF.

The CDR3, as DNA: TGTGCCAGTAGTATGACAGGGCCTCGGGGGTCCTACGAGCAGTACTTC. Protein: CASSMTGPRGSYEQYF. The chain links TRBV19 to TRBJ2-7, with D tentatively TRBD1 (7 bases). Germline assignment: CDR1 LNHDA and CDR2 SQIVND (reference sequence). This CDR3 is 16 amino acids long. V lost 3 bases and J lost 1, with 16 bases in between.

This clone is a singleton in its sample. CDR3 sequence (DNA): TGTGCCAGCAGCTCACCTAGTGGGGGGACTCAAGAGACCCAGTACTTC. Protein: CASSSPSGGTQETQYF. The chain couples TRBV7-9 to TRBJ2-5, with D maybe TRBD2 (6 bases). Per the germline V gene, CDR1 is SEHNR and CDR2 is FQNEAQ (reference sequence). The length of the CDR3 is 16 residues. V was clipped by 4 bases and J by 2 bases, with 17 bases between them.

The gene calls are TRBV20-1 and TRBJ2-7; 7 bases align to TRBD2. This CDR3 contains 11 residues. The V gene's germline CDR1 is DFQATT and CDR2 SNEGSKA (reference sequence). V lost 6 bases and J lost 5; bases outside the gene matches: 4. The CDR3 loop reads CSAVAGDEQYF. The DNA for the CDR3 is TGCAGTGCAGTCGCGGGGGACGAGCAGTACTTC.

The CDR3 loop reads CASSPGTGGRWEQYF. DNA for the CDR3: TGCGCCAGCAGCCCCGGGACAGGGGGCCGTTGGGAGCAGTACTTC. The chain carries TRBV5-1 and TRBJ2-7; TRBD1 matches at 12 bases. Trimming removed 4 bases from V and 7 bases from J; junction bases left unmatched: 9. The CDR3 length is 15 residues. Per germline, CDR1 SGHRS and CDR2 YFSETQ.

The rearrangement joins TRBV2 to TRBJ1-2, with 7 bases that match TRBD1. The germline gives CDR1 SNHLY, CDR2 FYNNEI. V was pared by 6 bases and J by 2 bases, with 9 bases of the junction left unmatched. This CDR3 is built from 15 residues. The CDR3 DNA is TGTGCCAGCAGCAAGACAGGGCCCACCAACTATGGCTACACCTTC. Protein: CASSKTGPTNYGYTF.

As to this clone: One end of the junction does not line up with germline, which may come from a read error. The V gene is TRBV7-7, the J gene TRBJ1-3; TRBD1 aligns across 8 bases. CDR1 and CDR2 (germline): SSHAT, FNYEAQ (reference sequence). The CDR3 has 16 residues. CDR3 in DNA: TGTGCTAGCAGCTCCGACAGGGGTTCAACTGGAAACACCATATATTTT. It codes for CASSSDRGSTGNTIYF.

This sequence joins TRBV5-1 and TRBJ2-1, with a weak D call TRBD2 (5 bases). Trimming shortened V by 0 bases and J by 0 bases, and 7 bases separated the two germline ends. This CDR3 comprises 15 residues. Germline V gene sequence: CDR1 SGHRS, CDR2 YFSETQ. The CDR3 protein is CASSLGRDSYNEQFF. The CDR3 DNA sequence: TGCGCCAGCAGCTTGGGCCGGGACTCCTACAATGAGCAGTTCTTC.

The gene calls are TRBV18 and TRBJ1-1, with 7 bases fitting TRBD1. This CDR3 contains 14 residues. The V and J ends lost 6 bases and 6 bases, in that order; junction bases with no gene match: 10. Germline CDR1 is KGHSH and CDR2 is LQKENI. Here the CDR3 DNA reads TGTGCCAGCTCGCCTAGACAGGGAGGTGCTGAAGCTTTCTTT. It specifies CASSPRQGGAEAFF. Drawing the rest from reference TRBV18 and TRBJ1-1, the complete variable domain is NAGVMQNPRHLVRRRGQEARLRCSPMKGHSHVYWYRQLPEEGLKFMVYLQKENIIDESGMPKERFSAEFPKEGPSILRIQQVVRGDSAAYFCASSPRQGGAEAFFGQGTRLTVV.